The 15 T cell receptor beta chains reported below all come from one sample, sequenced in a study of cytomegalovirus exposure and HLA in healthy donors. Amplification used 60 Vbeta primers and 13 Jbeta primers. The method was immunoSEQ multiplex PCR; TCRdb's version includes in-frame clones alone and lacks a portion of them. The sample has tens of thousands of clones; approximately 71% are singletons. The sequenced sample was PBMCs. Receptors originate from a woman in her thirties or forties in good health and CMV-seronegative.

The V gene is TRBV10-2, the J gene TRBJ2-2; D gene uncertain. CDR3 size: 14 residues. Germline lookup yields CDR1 WSHSY and CDR2 SAAADI. The V gene lost 10 bases and the J gene lost 1 base, with 13 bases spanning the gap. CDR3 nucleotide sequence: TGCGCCACCGACCGTCTAGGGAACACCGGGGAGCTGTTTTTT. Translated, it gives CATDRLGNTGELFF.

DNA for the CDR3: TGTGCCAGTAGTAACGACGGTCCGTACAGGGTCGGCTACACCTTC. Translated: CASSNDGPYRVGYTF. The chain uses TRBV19 and TRBJ1-2, with TRBD1 as a possible D gene (6 bases). Per germline, CDR1 LNHDA and CDR2 SQIVND (reference sequence). The CDR3 spans 15 residues. Trimming took off 4 bases at V and 8 bases at J, with 20 bases between the two ends.

The gene calls are TRBV15 and TRBJ1-4, with 7 positions matching TRBD1. Germline CDR1 and CDR2: LNHNV and YYDKDF (reference sequence). The CDR3 length is 17 residues. V lost 1 base to trimming and J lost 2 bases; unmatched junction nucleotides: 7. The CDR3 region is CATSRGDSGGTNEKLFF. CDR3 coding DNA: TGTGCCACCAGCAGAGGGGACAGCGGGGGGACTAATGAAAAACTGTTTTTT.

The V and J genes are TRBV11-2 and TRBJ1-4; tentatively, D is TRBD1 (5 bases). CDR1 is SGHAT, CDR2 FQNNGV, per germline. The V end was cut by 4 bases, the J end by 4 bases, with 13 bases between. The CDR3 runs 15 residues. The CDR3 loop is CASSSYRRRNEKLFF. CDR3 nucleotide sequence: TGTGCCAGCAGCTCCTACAGGCGCCGTAATGAAAAACTGTTTTTT.

V is TRBV19 and J is TRBJ1-2; 7 bases map to TRBD1. This CDR3 region has 15 residues. Germline V gene sequence: CDR1 LNHDA, CDR2 SQIVND (reference sequence). After removal of 7 bases from V and 0 bases from J, the junction contained 8 bases not matched to a gene. CDR3: CASTPIGTANYGYTF. The CDR3 nucleotides are TGTGCCAGTACCCCAATAGGGACAGCTAACTATGGCTACACCTTC.

The chain links TRBV18 to TRBJ1-1; D is uncertain. This CDR3 spans 14 amino acids. Looked up from germline, CDR1 is KGHSH and CDR2 is LQKENI. Trimming took off 4 bases at V and 4 bases at J, with 13 bases between the two ends. The CDR3 bases are TGTGCCAGCTCACGCAATAGGGAGACCACTGAAGCTTTCTTT. This sequence encodes CASSRNRETTEAFF.

The table lists this clone with a few counts. CDR3: CASSGQGNTGELFF. The DNA of the CDR3 is TGTGCCAGCTCGGGACAGGGAAACACCGGGGAGCTGTTTTTT. The chain is built from TRBV11-3 and TRBJ2-2; 9 bases map to TRBD1. Unmatched junction bases numbered 3, after V lost 8 bases and J lost 2 bases. The CDR3 is 14 amino acids. CDR1 SGHNT and CDR2 YENEEA come from the germline V gene.

The chain links TRBV28 to TRBJ1-2; 8 bases match TRBD1. V trimming: 3 bases; J trimming: 6 bases; junction bases outside the gene matches: 9. The CDR3 runs to 15 residues. CDR1 is MDHEN and CDR2 is SYDVKM in the germline V gene. The CDR3 region is CASSLESTGGNGYTF. In nucleotides, the CDR3 is TGTGCCAGCAGTTTGGAATCAACAGGGGGAAATGGCTACACCTTC.

The gene calls are TRBV11-1 and TRBJ1-1; D not certain. V gave up 8 bases and J gave up 3 bases, with 4 bases separating them. The CDR3 extends over 10 amino acids. Per the germline V gene, CDR1 is SGHAT and CDR2 is FQDESV (reference sequence). The DNA of the CDR3 is TGTGCCAGCGAGGACACTGAAGCTTTCTTT. Protein sequence: CASEDTEAFF.

This clone was counted between two and nine times. The chain recombines TRBV6-4 with TRBJ1-5, with TRBD1 as a possible D gene (5 bases). The CDR3 is made up of 14 amino acids. Germline assignment: CDR1 MRHNA and CDR2 SNTAGT. The germline V and J ends were trimmed by 7 bases and 5 bases, with 15 bases remaining between them. In DNA form, the CDR3 reads TGTGCCAGCATCGACAGAAGGAGAGATCAGCCCCAGCATTTT. Its protein product is CASIDRRRDQPQHF.

V usage is TRBV6-6 and J usage is TRBJ2-5; TRBD2 might be the D (5 bases). The CDR3 has 15 amino acids. Germline loops: CDR1 MNHNY, CDR2 SVGAGI (reference sequence). Deletions cut 0 bases from V and 5 bases from J, with 13 bases between. CDR3 sequence (DNA): TGTGCCAGCAGTTACTCGACGGGGAGCGGCGAGACCCAGTACTTC. Encoded protein: CASSYSTGSGETQYF.

V usage is TRBV18 and J usage is TRBJ1-1, with 9 bases that match TRBD1. Losses at the gene ends were 4 bases for V and 8 bases for J; bases not matched to a gene: 11. Germline V gene data show CDR1 as KGHSH and CDR2 as LQKENI. The CDR3 is made up of 15 amino acids. The CDR3, as DNA: TGTGCCAGCTCACTAAACGACGGACAGGGGAAGGAAGCTTTCTTT. It codes for CASSLNDGQGKEAFF.

This rearrangement joins TRBV11-2 to TRBJ2-3; 9 bases are a match to TRBD2. This CDR3 contains 18 residues. V dropped 4 bases and J dropped 4; count of bases not matched to a gene: 15. Germline V gene lookup returns CDR1 SGHAT and CDR2 FQNNGV. DNA of the CDR3: TGTGCCAGCAGCTCTGGGCGCGGGCGGGGGGGTCGGGCAGATACGCAGTATTTT. Residues: CASSSGRGRGGRADTQYF. The variable domain in full, with the rest retrieved from reference TRBV11-2 and TRBJ2-3, is EAGVAQSPRYKIIEKRQSVAFWCNPISGHATLYWYQQILGQGPKLLIQFQNNGVVDDSQLPKDRFSAERLKGVDSTLKIQPAKLEDSAVYLCASSSGRGRGGRADTQYFGPGTRLTVL.

This clone was observed a handful of times. The chain has TRBV10-1 and TRBJ2-7, with 7 nucleotides matching TRBD1. CDR3 length equals 13 residues. Germline lookup yields CDR1 WNHNN and CDR2 SYGVQD (reference sequence). The V gene end was trimmed by 3 bases and the J gene end by 3 bases; junction bases not matched to a gene: 2. The DNA of the CDR3 is TGCGCCAGCAGTGACCAGGGGGACTACGAGCAGTACTTC. Translating gives CASSDQGDYEQYF.

The chain uses TRBV6-1 and TRBJ2-2; weak D call: TRBD2 (5 bases). V was clipped by 2 bases and J by 9 bases, with 19 bases between them. CDR1 is MNHNS, CDR2 SASEGT, per germline. This CDR3 has 16 residues. The CDR3 region is CASSEPGSAGYWELFF. The CDR3 nucleotides read TGTGCCAGCAGTGAACCTGGTAGCGCCGGCTACTGGGAGCTGTTTTTT.